A single sample gave rise to the 17 T cell receptor beta chains below, sequenced in a study of beta chain features in type 1 diabetes. Study conclusions and caveats: TCRB CDR3s were moderately but significantly shorter in Type 1 diabetes patients in all four CD4+ subsets.

The isolated RNA, all of it, was reverse transcribed, so expressed TCRB transcripts were what got sequenced. The data were produced by immunoSEQ multiplex PCR, yet TCRdb's version contains in-frame clones alone and is incomplete. The sample holds about 370,000 clones, over 9% seen once. These receptors are not linked to any known antigen. Specimen: central memory CD4+ T cells from blood. These receptors were obtained from a man aged 25-45 years with type 1 diabetes.

This sequence joins TRBV6-5 and TRBJ1-1; D gene ambiguous. In germline, CDR1 is MNHEY, CDR2 SVGAGI. The CDR3 has 11 residues. V was cut by 7 bases and J by 0 bases, with 3 bases left in between. The CDR3 here is CASTMNTEAFF. The CDR3 DNA is TGTGCCAGCACTATGAACACTGAAGCTTTCTTT.

This clone showed up many times. The chain combines TRBV7-9 with TRBJ1-3, with 10 bases lining up with TRBD1. The germline V gene encodes CDR1 SEHNR and CDR2 FQNEAQ (reference sequence). This CDR3 region has 18 residues. Unmatched junction bases numbered 12, after V lost 5 bases and J lost 2 bases. The CDR3 coding sequence is TGTGCCAGCAGCCGAACCGGGACAGGGGCACTAACTGGAAACACCATATATTTT. This codes for CASSRTGTGALTGNTIYF. The whole variable domain, remainder taken from reference TRBV7-9 and TRBJ1-3, is DTGVSQNPRHKITKRGQNVTFRCDPISEHNRLYWYRQTLGQGPEFLTYFQNEAQLEKSRLLSDRFSAERPKGSFSTLEIQRTEQGDSAMYLCASSRTGTGALTGNTIYFGEGSWLTVV.

This chain joins TRBV25-1 and TRBJ1-4; D unresolved. Germline CDR1 MGHDK, CDR2 SYGVNS. Trimming took 6 bases from V and 0 from J, leaving 14 bases between them. CDR3 length: 16 amino acids. As DNA, the CDR3 is TGTGCCAGCAGCGAGGGCAGGACTGCAACTAATGAAAAACTGTTTTTT. It translates to CASSEGRTATNEKLFF. The whole variable domain, remainder taken from reference TRBV25-1 and TRBJ1-4, is EADIYQTPRYLVIGTGKKITLECSQTMGHDKMYWYQQDPGMELHLIHYSYGVNSTEKGDLSSESTVSRIRTEHFPLTLESARPSHTSQYLCASSEGRTATNEKLFFGSGTQLSVL.

This chain uses TRBV7-2 with TRBJ2-7, with no clear D. The CDR3 runs 12 residues. Germline CDR1 reads SGHTA; CDR2 reads FQGNSA. V lost 5 bases, J lost 6 bases, and 11 bases lay in between. CDR3 DNA: TGTGCCAGCAGCCCCCTGGTGGGCGAGCAGTACTTC. Protein: CASSPLVGEQYF.

In its sample, this clone was seen a few times. The sample carries other DNA sequences with the same CDR3. CDR3 bases: TGCGCCAGCAGCTTTGGTCAGGGGAACACTGAAGCTTTCTTT. It yields the protein CASSFGQGNTEAFF. V is TRBV5-1 and J is TRBJ1-1; possible D gene TRBD1, 5 bases. CDR3 length: 14 amino acids. Trimming took 2 bases from V and 1 from J, leaving 9 bases between them. The germline gives CDR1 SGHRS, CDR2 YFSETQ.

There are many counts of this clone. The chain joins TRBV19 to TRBJ1-5; possibly TRBD1 for D (5 bases). Trimming shortened V by 4 bases and J by 6 bases, and 19 bases separated the two germline ends. CDR3 length equals 16 residues. Germline assignment: CDR1 LNHDA and CDR2 SQIVND (reference sequence). CDR3 sequence: CASSTERRVGGQPQHF. For the CDR3, the DNA is TGTGCCAGTAGTACCGAACGGCGAGTGGGGGGTCAGCCCCAGCATTTT.

The chain is built from TRBV10-2 and TRBJ1-1; 7 bases are a match to TRBD1. Looked up from germline, CDR1 is WSHSY and CDR2 is SAAADI. The CDR3 length is 13 residues. V lost 0 bases to trimming and J lost 9 bases; unmatched junction nucleotides: 4. CDR3 region: CASSESGGQQAFF. The DNA of the CDR3 is TGCGCCAGCAGTGAGTCCGGGGGACAGCAAGCTTTCTTT.

The chain has TRBV9 and TRBJ2-5; 13 positions match TRBD2. Germline CDR1 SGDLS, CDR2 YYNGEE. CDR3 length: 17 amino acids. V trimming: 4 bases; J trimming: 4 bases; junction bases outside the gene matches: 10. This chain's CDR3 is CASSSNRGLAGSETQYF. The CDR3, as DNA: TGTGCCAGCAGCTCAAACCGGGGACTAGCGGGGTCAGAGACCCAGTACTTC.

This chain connects TRBV28 to TRBJ2-6; D is possibly TRBD1 or TRBD2 (5 bases each). Trimming shortened V by 5 bases and J by 4 bases, and 12 bases separated the two germline ends. Germline values: CDR1 MDHEN, CDR2 SYDVKM. CDR3 length: 15 amino acids. The CDR3 nucleotides are TGTGCCAGCAGTCTCAGGGAGCGGGGGGCCAACGTCCTGACTTTC. It translates to CASSLRERGANVLTF. Full variable domain (rest looked up from reference TRBV28 and TRBJ2-6): DVKVTQSSRYLVKRTGEKVFLECVQDMDHENMFWYRQDPGLGLRLIYFSYDVKMKEKGDIPEGYSVSREKKERFSLILESASTNQTSMYLCASSLRERGANVLTFGAGSRLTVL.

This clone was seen only a few times. This chain joins TRBV18 and TRBJ2-7; D might be TRBD1 (6 bases). Trimming stripped 5 bases from V and 0 bases from J, with 11 bases between. The germline V gene encodes CDR1 KGHSH and CDR2 LQKENI. The CDR3 contains 14 residues. Here the CDR3 DNA reads TGTGCCAGCTCAATGACAGGAAGCTCCTACGAGCAGTACTTC. It encodes CASSMTGSSYEQYF.

This clone was picked up a small number of times. The V and J genes are TRBV28 and TRBJ2-1; maybe TRBD1 (6 bases). The CDR3 has 13 amino acids. Per germline, CDR1 MDHEN and CDR2 SYDVKM. Trimming took off 2 bases at V and 6 bases at J, with 8 bases between the two ends. The CDR3 nucleotides are TGTGCCAGCAGTTTAGGACAGCGCAATGAGCAGTTCTTC. It yields the protein CASSLGQRNEQFF.

The chain uses TRBV7-9 and TRBJ1-5, with 8 bases aligning to TRBD1. Germline trimming cut 5 bases from V and 2 bases from J; bases unmatched to any gene: 2. Germline lookup yields CDR1 SEHNR and CDR2 FQNEAQ (reference sequence). The CDR3 runs to 14 residues. CDR3 in DNA: TGTGCCAGCAGCATGACAGGGGGCAATCAGCCCCAGCATTTT. It is translated as CASSMTGGNQPQHF.

The CDR3 DNA reads TGTGCCAGCAGCCTCGAAATGAACTATGGCTACACCTTC. Amino acids: CASSLEMNYGYTF. The genes are TRBV14 and TRBJ1-2; D is ambiguous. Germline V gene lookup returns CDR1 SGHDN and CDR2 FVKESK. The CDR3 is 13 residues long. Trimming stripped 4 bases from V and 2 bases from J, with 8 bases between.

This clone appeared a few times. This chain links TRBV7-2 with TRBJ2-1; D is perhaps TRBD1 (5 bases). Germline CDR1 reads SGHTA; CDR2 reads FQGNSA. The CDR3 spans 14 residues. Trimming pared 0 bases from V and 7 bases from J, leaving 10 bases between. For the CDR3, the DNA is TGTGCCAGCAGCTTAGCGCAGGCAGGGAATGAGCAGTTCTTC. Translation gives CASSLAQAGNEQFF.

This clone was seen repeatedly, ten times or more. This chain links TRBV9 with TRBJ1-1; D remains unclear. Germline V gene lookup returns CDR1 SGDLS and CDR2 YYNGEE. CDR3 length: 13 amino acids. V was trimmed by 5 bases and J by 0 bases, leaving 8 bases between them. The CDR3: CASSSGVNTEAFF. The CDR3 nucleotides are TGTGCCAGCAGTAGCGGGGTGAACACTGAAGCTTTCTTT.

The CDR3 DNA sequence: TGTGCCACCAGCAGAGGTGGGGCCCACACCGGGGAGCTGTTTTTT. This translates into CATSRGGAHTGELFF. This chain links TRBV15 with TRBJ2-2, with D maybe TRBD1 (5 bases). V was cut by 1 base and J by 3 bases, with 9 bases left in between. The CDR3 runs to 15 residues. Germline V gene sequence: CDR1 LNHNV, CDR2 YYDKDF (reference sequence).

V and J are TRBV5-5 and TRBJ1-5; tentatively, D is TRBD1 (5 bases). The CDR3 runs 16 residues. V was cut by 3 bases and J by 4 bases, with 17 bases left in between. In germline, CDR1 is SGHKS, CDR2 YYEKEE (reference sequence). CDR3 nucleotide sequence: TGTGCCAGCAGCTCCCGGCCCGGGGGAGAAAATCAGCCCCAGCATTTT. It translates to CASSSRPGGENQPQHF. The whole variable domain, filled in from reference TRBV5-5 and TRBJ1-5, reads DAGVTQSPTHLIKTRGQQVTLRCSPISGHKSVSWYQQVLGQGPQFIFQYYEKEERGRGNFPDRFSARQFPNYSSELNVNALLLGDSALYLCASSSRPGGENQPQHFGDGTRLSIL.